This record concerns one T cell receptor beta chain sequence. The clone's antigen remains unknown. No base quality values were provided; no much bigger clone lies one nucleotide off. The CDR3 regions of human TCRbeta chains were analyzed by immunosequencing. In the authors' own workflow: TCRs in the repertoires were compared against a reference library of SARS-CoV-2-specific TCRs that had been generated with the MIRA antigen-specificity platform. Breadth was defined as the fraction of unique TCRs that were SARS-CoV-2-associated. Depth was defined as the fraction of total T cells that were SARS-CoV-2-associated. Using the MIRA data, every spike-specific TCR was mapped to the spike region that the TCR reacted to and assigned to either a CD4 or a CD8 class. Log10-transformed breadth and depth values were compared by one-way ANOVA with Sidak's multiple comparisons tests. The table comes from immuneACCESS by way of TCRdb, which keeps in-frame sequences with V and J called. Part of the clones is missing from these tables; in studies checked, under half for an unresolved V gene and the rest for unknown reasons. The DNA was the basis for D and trimming; V, J and clone size are from that table. The sample table lists roughly 160,000 clones, around nine tenths of them with a count of one. Clones ranked in the top ten supply around 5.5% of the sample.

This sample was taken from a study of T cell responses to AZD1222 COVID-19 vaccine (dated by TCRdb to about 2021). Regarding the complete study: AZD1222 recipients whose second dose came at about 4 weeks and those whose second dose came at about 12 weeks were combined into one group, since spike-specific TCR depth and breadth did not differ between the two schedules. Trial participants were enrolled by age into 18-55, 56-69 and 70-plus year subgroups, with around 150, 28 and 57 TCR-sequenced participants respectively. A total of just over 230 trial participants underwent TCR sequencing, of whom nearly 210 had received two doses of AZD1222 and approximately 25 had received two doses of the MenACWY control vaccine.

Paper-wide results and their limitations: Most participants were white British and females outnumbered males, and the authors suggested that clonal diversity may have been underestimated. Reportedly, close to half of the unique spike-specific TCRs recognized epitopes lying outside the regions that are mutated in the B.1.351 and B.1.1.7 variants. The vaccine-associated CD4 TCRs covered the entire spike protein, and the dominant responses fell in regions 160-218 and 743-854. Only a handful of AZD1222 recipients were SARS-CoV-2 seropositive at baseline, limiting conclusions about previously exposed vaccinees. A significant rise in spike-specific TCR breadth and depth was observed after two AZD1222 doses relative to day 0 and relative to MenACWY recipients. Because no day 14 peak-response samples were available, repertoires were characterized only after the peak T cell response. In the small 56-69-year group, the increase in depth fell short of significance, most likely because of low power.

The sample's time point label, decoded: baseline before first vaccination. Vaccinee samples came from UK trials COV001 and COV002, including a single-blind randomized controlled phase 2/3 trial of AZD1222 (ChAdOx1 nCoV-19) in healthy adults. Trial participant PBMC samples were collected at day 0 and day 28 after the second dose for TCRbeta chain sequencing. Looking up the germline V gene yields CDR1 LGHNA and CDR2 YSLEER. Reading from cysteine to phenylalanine, the CDR3 counts 14 amino acids. The CDR3 DNA has 42 bases and is translated from base 1. Trimmed from V: 5 bases; trimmed from J: 5 bases; junction bases lacking a gene match: 6.

The V and J segments used are TRBV4-3 and TRBJ1-5, with 7 bases in between that match TRBD1. This receptor was identified in an adult in good health. Material: peripheral blood, obtained on day 0 of AZD1222 vaccination. The CDR3 amino acid sequence is: CASSMTGTHQPQHF. The DNA sequence reads TGCGCCAGCAGCATGACAGGGACCCATCAGCCCCAGCATTTT.